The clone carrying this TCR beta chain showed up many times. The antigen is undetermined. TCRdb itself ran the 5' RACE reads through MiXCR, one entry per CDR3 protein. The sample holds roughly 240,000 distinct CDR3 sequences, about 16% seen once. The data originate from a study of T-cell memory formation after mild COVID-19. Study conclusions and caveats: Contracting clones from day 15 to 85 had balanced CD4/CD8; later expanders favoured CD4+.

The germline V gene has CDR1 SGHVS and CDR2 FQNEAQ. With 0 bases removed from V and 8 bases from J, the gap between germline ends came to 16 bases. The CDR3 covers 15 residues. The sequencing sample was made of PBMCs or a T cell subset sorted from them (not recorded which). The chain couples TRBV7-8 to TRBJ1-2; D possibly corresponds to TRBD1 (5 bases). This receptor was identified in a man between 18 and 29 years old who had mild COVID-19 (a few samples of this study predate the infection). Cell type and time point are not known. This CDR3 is CASSLAAGPAGGYTF. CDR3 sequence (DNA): TGTGCCAGCAGCTTAGCCGCGGGGCCGGCGGGGGGCTACACCTTC.